This T cell receptor (beta chain) was recorded in a study of T cell repertoires in cytomegalovirus infection. The CDR3 is made up of 16 amino acids. Germline V gives CDR1 SQVTM, CDR2 ANQGSEA. Between the trimmed V and J ends, which lost 5 bases and 0 bases, there was a span of 17 bases. This clonotype was observed at least ten times. TCRdb ran MiXCR on the reads and lists one entry per CDR3 protein. The table has around 210,000 distinct CDR3 sequences, roughly 6.5% seen once. The chain couples TRBV29-1 to TRBJ1-5; D gene ambiguous. The sequencing sample was made of PBMCs. This receptor was obtained from a human donor in good health (CMV status not recorded). Some clones in this sample may be carry-over from other donors' samples. The CDR3 sequence: CSVSDGDRNSNQPQHF. In nucleotides, the CDR3 is TGCAGCGTTTCGGATGGAGACCGAAATAGCAATCAGCCCCAGCATTTT.